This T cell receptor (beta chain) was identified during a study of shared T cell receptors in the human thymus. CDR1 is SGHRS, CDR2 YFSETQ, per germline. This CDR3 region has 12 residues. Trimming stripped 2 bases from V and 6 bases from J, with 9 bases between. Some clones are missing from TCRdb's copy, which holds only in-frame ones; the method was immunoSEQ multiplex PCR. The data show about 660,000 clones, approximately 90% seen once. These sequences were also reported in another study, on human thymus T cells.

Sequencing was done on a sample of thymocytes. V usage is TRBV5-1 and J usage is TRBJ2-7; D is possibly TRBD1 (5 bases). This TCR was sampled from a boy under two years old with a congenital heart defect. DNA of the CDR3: TGCGCCAGCAGCTTTACAGGTGGCGAGCAGTACTTC. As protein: CASSFTGGEQYF.